This record looks at one T cell receptor (beta chain) sequence and its context. Its matching antigen is unknown. Using immunoSEQ multiplex PCR, the repertoire was profiled, and TCRdb retains in-frame clones only, with some absent. The sample comprises 90,000 to 150,000 clones, 70% to 90% of which are singletons, and about 6.3% rests with the top ten. J lost 4 bases, V lost 0 bases, and 9 bases had no gene match. In germline, CDR1 is MGHRA, CDR2 YSYEKL. The CDR3 contains 17 residues. The sample is drawn from a study of cytomegalovirus exposure and HLA in healthy donors. Study information: The 90 to 150 validation repertoires, a later analysis reported, used the same platform as the 650 to 800 repertoires from the first cohort. Study-wide findings and caveats: Researchers reported that a few CMV-associated chains were confirmed in vitro as CMV antigen-specific. According to a subsequent analysis, TCR clusters identified in the first cohort showed a tendency to co-occur across the roughly 110 validation repertoires.

The sequencing sample was made of PBMCs. The J gene is TRBJ2-1, the V gene TRBV4-1, with 7 bases lining up with TRBD2. The clonotype was recovered from a woman younger than 30 in good health and CMV-seropositive. CDR3 loop: CASSQDGEGFTYNEQFF. CDR3 nucleotides: TGCGCCAGCAGCCAAGATGGGGAGGGCTTTACTTACAATGAGCAGTTCTTC.